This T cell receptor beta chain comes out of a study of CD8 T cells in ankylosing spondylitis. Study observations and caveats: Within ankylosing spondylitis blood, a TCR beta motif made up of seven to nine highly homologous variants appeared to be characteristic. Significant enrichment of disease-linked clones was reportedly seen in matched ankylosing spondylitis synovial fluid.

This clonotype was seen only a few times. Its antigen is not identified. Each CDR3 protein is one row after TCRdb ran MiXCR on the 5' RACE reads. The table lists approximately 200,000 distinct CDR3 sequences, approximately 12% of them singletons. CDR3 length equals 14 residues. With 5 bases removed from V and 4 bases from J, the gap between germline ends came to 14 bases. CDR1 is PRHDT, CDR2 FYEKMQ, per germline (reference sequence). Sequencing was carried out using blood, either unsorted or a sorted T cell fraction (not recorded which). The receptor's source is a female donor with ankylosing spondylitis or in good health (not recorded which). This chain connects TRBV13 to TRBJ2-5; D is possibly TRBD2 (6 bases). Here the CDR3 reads CASSPDLGGETQYF. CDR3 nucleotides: TGTGCCAGCAGCCCGGACTTGGGAGGAGAGACCCAGTACTTC.